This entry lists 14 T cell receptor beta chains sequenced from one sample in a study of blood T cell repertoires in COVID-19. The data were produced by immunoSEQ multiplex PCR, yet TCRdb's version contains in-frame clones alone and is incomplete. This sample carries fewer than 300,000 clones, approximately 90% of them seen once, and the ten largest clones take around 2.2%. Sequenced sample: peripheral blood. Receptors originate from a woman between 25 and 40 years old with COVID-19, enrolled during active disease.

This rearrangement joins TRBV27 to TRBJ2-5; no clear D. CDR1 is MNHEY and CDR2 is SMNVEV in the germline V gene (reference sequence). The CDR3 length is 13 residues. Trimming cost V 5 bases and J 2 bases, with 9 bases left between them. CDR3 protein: CASSAASQETQYF. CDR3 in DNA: TGTGCCAGCAGTGCGGCCTCTCAAGAGACCCAGTACTTC.

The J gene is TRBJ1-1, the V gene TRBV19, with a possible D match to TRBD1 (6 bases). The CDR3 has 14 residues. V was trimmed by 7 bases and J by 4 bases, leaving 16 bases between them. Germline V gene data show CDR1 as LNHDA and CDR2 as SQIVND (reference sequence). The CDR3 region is CASTYREVSTEAFF. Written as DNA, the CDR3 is TGTGCCAGTACTTACAGGGAAGTTAGCACTGAAGCTTTCTTT. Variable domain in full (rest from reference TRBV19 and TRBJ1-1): DGGITQSPKYLFRKEGQNVTLSCEQNLNHDAMYWYRQDPGQGLRLIYYSQIVNDFQKGDIAEGYSVSREKKESFPLTVTSAQKNPTAFYLCASTYREVSTEAFFGQGTRLTVV.

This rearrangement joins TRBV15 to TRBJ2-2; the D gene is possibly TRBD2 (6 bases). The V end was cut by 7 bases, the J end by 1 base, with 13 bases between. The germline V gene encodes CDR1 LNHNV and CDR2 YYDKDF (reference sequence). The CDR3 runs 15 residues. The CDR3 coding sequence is TGTGCCACCAAGCGGGCGGCTAAGAACACCGGGGAGCTGTTTTTT. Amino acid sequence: CATKRAAKNTGELFF.

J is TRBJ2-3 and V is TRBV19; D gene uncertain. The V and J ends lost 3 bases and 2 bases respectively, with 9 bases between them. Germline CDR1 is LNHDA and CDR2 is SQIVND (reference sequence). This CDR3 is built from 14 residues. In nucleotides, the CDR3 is TGTGCCAGTAGTATGGGCACCTCCACAGATACGCAGTATTTT. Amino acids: CASSMGTSTDTQYF.

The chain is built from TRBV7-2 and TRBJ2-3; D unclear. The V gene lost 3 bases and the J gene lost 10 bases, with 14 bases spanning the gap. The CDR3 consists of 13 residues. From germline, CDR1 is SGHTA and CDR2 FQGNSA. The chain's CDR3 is CASSFNQEAPQYF. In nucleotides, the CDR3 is TGTGCCAGCAGCTTCAACCAAGAGGCACCGCAGTATTTT.

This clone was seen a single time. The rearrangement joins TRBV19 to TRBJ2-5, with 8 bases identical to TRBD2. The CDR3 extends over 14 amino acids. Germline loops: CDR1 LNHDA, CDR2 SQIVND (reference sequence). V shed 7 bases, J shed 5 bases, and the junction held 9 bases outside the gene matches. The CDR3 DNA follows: TGTGCCAGTAATCCAGCGGGAGTCCGGGAGACCCAGTACTTC. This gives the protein CASNPAGVRETQYF.

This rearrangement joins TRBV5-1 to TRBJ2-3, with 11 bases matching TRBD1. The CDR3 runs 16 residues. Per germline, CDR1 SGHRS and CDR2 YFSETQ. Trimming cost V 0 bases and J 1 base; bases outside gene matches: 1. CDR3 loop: CASSLADRGRTDTQYF. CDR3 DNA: TGCGCCAGCAGCTTGGCGGACAGGGGGCGCACAGATACGCAGTATTTT.

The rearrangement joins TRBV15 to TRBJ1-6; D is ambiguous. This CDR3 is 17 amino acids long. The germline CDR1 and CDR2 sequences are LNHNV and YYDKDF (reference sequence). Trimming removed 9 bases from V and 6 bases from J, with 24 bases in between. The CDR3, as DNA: TGTGCCACAGAAAAGGGTTCCTCCGGGAAATCTAATTCACCCCTCCACTTT. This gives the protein CATEKGSSGKSNSPLHF.

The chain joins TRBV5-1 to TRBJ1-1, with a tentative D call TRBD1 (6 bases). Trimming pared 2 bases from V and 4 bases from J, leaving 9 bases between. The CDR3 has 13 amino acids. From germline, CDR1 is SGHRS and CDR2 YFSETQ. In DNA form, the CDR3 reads TGCGCCAGCAGCTTTGTAGGGGGCACTGAAGCTTTCTTT. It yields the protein CASSFVGGTEAFF.

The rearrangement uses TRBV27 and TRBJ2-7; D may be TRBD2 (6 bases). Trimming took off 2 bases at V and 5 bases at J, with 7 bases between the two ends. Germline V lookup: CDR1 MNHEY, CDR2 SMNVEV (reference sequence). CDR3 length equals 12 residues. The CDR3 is CASSLGGNEQYF. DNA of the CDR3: TGTGCCAGCAGTTTAGGGGGGAACGAGCAGTACTTC.

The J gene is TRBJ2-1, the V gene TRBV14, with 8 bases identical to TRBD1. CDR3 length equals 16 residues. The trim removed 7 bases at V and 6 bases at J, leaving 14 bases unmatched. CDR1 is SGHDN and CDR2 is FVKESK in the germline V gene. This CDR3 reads CASIGFWGRGLNEQFF. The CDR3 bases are TGTGCCAGCATTGGGTTCTGGGGCAGGGGGCTCAATGAGCAGTTCTTC.

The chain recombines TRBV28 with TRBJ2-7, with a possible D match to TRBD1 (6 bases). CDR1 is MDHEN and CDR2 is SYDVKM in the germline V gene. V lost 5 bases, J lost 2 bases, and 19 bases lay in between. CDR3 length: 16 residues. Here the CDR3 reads CASSLPTGYYTYEQYF. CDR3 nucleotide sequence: TGTGCCAGCAGTCTCCCGACAGGTTACTACACCTACGAGCAGTACTTC.

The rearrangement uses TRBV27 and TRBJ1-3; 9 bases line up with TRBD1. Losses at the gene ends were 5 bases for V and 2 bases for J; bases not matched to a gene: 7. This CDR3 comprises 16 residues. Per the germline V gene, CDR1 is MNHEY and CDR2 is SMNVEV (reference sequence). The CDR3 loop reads CASSRGDRAPGNTIYF. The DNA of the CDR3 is TGTGCCAGCAGTCGCGGGGACAGGGCCCCTGGAAACACCATATATTTT.

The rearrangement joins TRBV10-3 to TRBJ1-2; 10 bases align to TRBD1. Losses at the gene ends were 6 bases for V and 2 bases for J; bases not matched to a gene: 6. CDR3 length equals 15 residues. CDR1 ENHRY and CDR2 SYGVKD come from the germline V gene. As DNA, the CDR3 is TGTGCCATCAGCTACGGACAGGGGGGGAACTATGGCTACACCTTC. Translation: CAISYGQGGNYGYTF.